This is a list of T cell receptor beta chains from one sample in a study of T cell responses to AZD1222 COVID-19 vaccine. The protocol was immunoSEQ multiplex PCR, while the TCRdb copy is restricted to in-frame clones and leaves out a portion. The table shows approximately 180,000 clones, with approximately 90% occurring only once. The specimen was peripheral blood, collected 28 days after the second AZD1222 dose. All receptors come from an adult who received the AZD1222 COVID-19 vaccine. CDR3s include the opening cysteine and the closing phenylalanine or tryptophan. A D gene is named only where the DNA matches it firmly. Clone size is given for some rows only: seen once, a few or many times, or a class if the clone is expanded.

>-|TRBV24-1|-|TRBJ2-1
TGTGCCACCGTGGGCACTGGGGGAAATGAGCAGTTCTTC
CATVGTGGNEQFF
>-|TRBV12-3/TRBV12-4|-|TRBJ2-7
TGTGCCAGCAGTGCCACAGGGATCGAGCAGTACTTC
CASSATGIEQYF
>-|TRBV21-1|once|TRBJ2-5
TGTGCCAGCAGCAAAGGTCAGGAGCGGGAGACCCAGTACTTC
CASSKGQERETQYF
>TRBD1|TRBV18|-|TRBJ2-7
TGTGCCAGCTCACCACCCCGGACAGGGGGCGACGAGCAGTACTTC
CASSPPRTGGDEQYF
>-|TRBV6-5|-|TRBJ1-6
TGTGCCAGCAGTTACTCCGGCAGCTCTAGTTCACCCCTCCACTTT
CASSYSGSSSSPLHF
>-|TRBV27|-|TRBJ2-7
TGTGCCAGCAGTTTATCGGGGTTGATGTCCTACGAGCAGTACTTC
CASSLSGLMSYEQYF
>TRBD2|TRBV3-1/TRBV3-2|-|TRBJ2-5
TGTGCCAGCAGCCAAGGGGCGGGAGGGCGCAACCAAGAGACCCAGTACTTC
CASSQGAGGRNQETQYF
>-|TRBV19|-|TRBJ2-3
TGTGCCAGTAGTATAGGGGACCTCTCACAGACAGATACGCAGTATTTT
CASSIGDLSQTDTQYF
>-|TRBV5-5|-|TRBJ2-3
TGTGCCAGCAGCTTGGCAAGAAACTCCTTGGGAACGCAGTATTTT
CASSLARNSLGTQYF
>TRBD2|TRBV7-2|-|TRBJ2-1
TGTGCCAGCAACCGGGGGGGAGGCACCCTCTCCTACAATGAGCAGTTCTTC
CASNRGGGTLSYNEQFF
>TRBD2|TRBV4-3|-|TRBJ2-3
TGCGCCAGCAGCCAAGAACGGGGACTAGCGGGAAGTACGTGGACAGATACGCAGTATTTT
CASSQERGLAGSTWTDTQYF
>TRBD2|TRBV19|few|TRBJ2-7
TGTGCCAGTAGTATACACCGACTAGCGGGAGGGCCAAAATACGAGCAGTACTTC
CASSIHRLAGGPKYEQYF
>-|TRBV28|-|TRBJ1-1
TGTGCCAGCAGTTCCAGGACCGGGGTTGCCACTGAAGCTTTCTTT
CASSSRTGVATEAFF
>-|TRBV9|-|TRBJ1-3
TGTGCCAGCAGCGTTAACAGAGGGGCAGGAAACACCATATATTTT
CASSVNRGAGNTIYF
>TRBD1|TRBV3-1/TRBV3-2|-|TRBJ2-7
TGTGCCAGCAGCCCAGTGGACAGGGAACTCGAGCAGTACTTC
CASSPVDRELEQYF
>TRBD2|TRBV4-3|-|TRBJ2-1
TGCGCCAGCAGCCAAGAACCTAGCGGGAGGTCCTACAATGAGCAGTTCTTC
CASSQEPSGRSYNEQFF
>TRBD2|TRBV5-6|-|TRBJ2-1
TGTGCCAGCAGCCTAGCGGGACTGGGGAATGAGCAGTTCTTC
CASSLAGLGNEQFF
>-|TRBV7-2|-|TRBJ1-1
TGTGCCAGCAGCCCGGGGCCCCCCGACCGAAAGTTAATCTTT
CASSPGPPDRKLIF
>TRBD1|TRBV13|-|TRBJ1-2
TGTGCCAGCAGCCTTACAGGACAGGGGGCTTGGGGCTACACCTTC
CASSLTGQGAWGYTF
>-|TRBV1|few|TRBJ2-7
TGCACCAGCAGCCAAGATCAAGGGGTCGAGCAGTACTTC
CTSSQDQGVEQYF
>-|TRBV19|-|TRBJ1-2
TGTGCCAGTAGTATGGACTCCTATGGCTACACCTTC
CASSMDSYGYTF
>TRBD1|TRBV6-5|-|TRBJ2-7
TGTGCCAGCAAGGAAACAGGGGGCTCCTACGAGCAGTACTTC
CASKETGGSYEQYF